This T cell receptor (beta chain) came from a study of human CD8 memory T cell subsets. Investigators built TCR beta libraries using UMI-labeled 5' RACE. With the 5' RACE reads reprocessed, TCRdb shows one record per CDR3 protein and no DNA. In all, the sample yields roughly 7,000 distinct CDR3 sequences. Looked up from germline, CDR1 is SGHVS and CDR2 is FNYEAQ. CDR3 length: 13 amino acids. This chain connects TRBV7-6 to TRBJ2-5. Sequenced: CD8+ stem-like memory T cells (TSCM and TCM) sorted from PBMCs. Documented subset: stem-like memory CD8 T cells (TSTEM), CCR7+ PD-1- TIGIT-. The source of this sequence is a human donor in good health. CDR3 in amino acids: CASSHSGYETQYF.